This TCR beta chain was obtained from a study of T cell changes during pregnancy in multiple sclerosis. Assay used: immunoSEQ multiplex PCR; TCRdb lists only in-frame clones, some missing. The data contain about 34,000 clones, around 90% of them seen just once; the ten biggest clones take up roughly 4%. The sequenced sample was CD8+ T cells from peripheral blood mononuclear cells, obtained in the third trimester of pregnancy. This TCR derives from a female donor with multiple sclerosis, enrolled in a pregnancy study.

Written as DNA, the CDR3 is TGTGCCATCAGTGAGTGGGTTTTAATACTGGACAGGGCCAAAAAATCCTCCTACGAGCAGTACTTC. Its protein product is CAISEWVLILDRAKKSSYEQYF. The rearrangement uses TRBV10-3 and TRBJ2-7; 8 nucleotides match TRBD1. The CDR3 totals 22 residues. Germline V gene lookup returns CDR1 ENHRY and CDR2 SYGVKD. J gave up 0 bases and V 1 base, and 23 bases lay outside the gene matches.